Presented here are 7 T cell receptor beta chains from one specimen sequenced in a study of shared clonotypes between healthy human individuals. The method was immunoSEQ multiplex PCR; TCRdb's version includes in-frame clones alone and lacks a portion of them. This repertoire shows more than 2 million clones, 90% to 95% found once; its top ten account for 0.13%. Sample: naive CD4+ T cells sorted from blood. Sample subset: CD45RA+ positively selected. These receptor sequences come from a man aged 18 to 30 in good health.

This clone was seen a few times. V and J are TRBV25-1 and TRBJ2-6, with D hard to call. This CDR3 is 14 amino acids long. V was shortened by 9 bases and J by 0 bases, with 9 bases between the two germline ends. Germline CDR1 reads MGHDK; CDR2 reads SYGVNS. In nucleotides, the CDR3 is TGTGCCAGTGAGGACGGCTCTGGGGCCAACGTCCTGACTTTC. Residues: CASEDGSGANVLTF.

V gene TRBV18 combines with J gene TRBJ2-3; no clear D gene. Germline CDR1 is KGHSH and CDR2 is LQKENI. V lost 3 bases and J lost 0, with 16 bases in between. The CDR3 is 17 amino acids. CDR3 sequence (DNA): TGTGCCAGCTCACCTCGCATCATGGACGGTAGCACAGATACGCAGTATTTT. This gives the protein CASSPRIMDGSTDTQYF.

V and J are TRBV13 and TRBJ2-7; TRBD1 agrees at 9 bases. The CDR3 length is 14 residues. After removal of 6 bases from V and 6 bases from J, the junction contained 9 bases not matched to a gene. The germline V gene encodes CDR1 PRHDT and CDR2 FYEKMQ (reference sequence). The chain's CDR3 is CASRKGGQGPEQYF. In nucleotides, the CDR3 is TGTGCCAGCAGAAAGGGGGGACAGGGACCCGAGCAGTACTTC.

The V and J genes are TRBV6-5 and TRBJ2-5; 12 positions agree with TRBD2. V lost 5 bases, J lost 5 bases, and 6 bases stayed unmatched. This CDR3 region has 15 residues. Germline V gene data show CDR1 as MNHEY and CDR2 as SVGAGI. The chain's CDR3 is CASSPTSGRGETQYF. As DNA, the CDR3 is TGTGCCAGCAGTCCGACTAGCGGGAGAGGGGAGACCCAGTACTTC.

This clone was counted once. The chain uses TRBV4-1 and TRBJ2-2, with 8 positions matching TRBD2. The germline gives CDR1 MGHRA, CDR2 YSYEKL. V shed 0 bases and J 6 bases; nucleotides not matched to a gene: 3. The CDR3 is made up of 15 amino acids. The CDR3 DNA follows: TGCGCCAGCAGCCAAGATAAACTAGCGGCCGGGGAGCTGTTTTTT. Its translation is CASSQDKLAAGELFF.

As to this clone: Other DNA sequences within the sample encode an identical CDR3. The rearrangement links TRBV18 to TRBJ1-2, with 9 bases that match TRBD1. CDR3 length: 16 residues. Germline assignment: CDR1 KGHSH and CDR2 LQKENI. J was trimmed by 4 bases and V by 6 bases; bases with no gene match: 12. CDR3: CASSPPTGGAGYGYTF. The DNA for the CDR3 is TGTGCCAGCTCCCCTCCGACAGGGGGGGCAGGCTATGGCTACACCTTC. Combining the CDR3 with reference TRBV18 and TRBJ1-2 gives the whole variable domain NAGVMQNPRHLVRRRGQEARLRCSPMKGHSHVYWYRQLPEEGLKFMVYLQKENIIDESGMPKERFSAEFPKEGPSILRIQQVVRGDSAAYFCASSPPTGGAGYGYTFGSGTRLTVV.

The chain recombines TRBV6-1 with TRBJ2-7; TRBD1 might be the D (5 bases). Looked up from germline, CDR1 is MNHNS and CDR2 is SASEGT. V lost 4 bases and J lost 3, with 13 bases in between. CDR3 size: 14 residues. The CDR3 sequence is CASSVQGKGYEQYF. CDR3 in DNA: TGTGCCAGCAGTGTTCAGGGTAAGGGCTACGAGCAGTACTTC.